Below, 27 T cell receptor beta chains from the same sample are listed, as sequenced in a study of blood T cell repertoires in COVID-19. TCRdb keeps only in-frame clones here, not all; method: immunoSEQ multiplex PCR. The table shows around 230,000 clones, with around 78% occurring only once. The material sequenced was peripheral blood. These receptors came from a woman in her sixties or seventies with active or convalescent COVID-19.

The J gene is TRBJ2-3, the V gene TRBV12-3 or TRBV12-4, with D unresolved. V shed 6 bases and J shed 6 bases, with 10 bases lying between them. The CDR3 consists of 12 residues. The CDR3 nucleotides are TGTGCCAGCAGCCAAATGCGGGATACGCAGTATTTT. Residues: CASSQMRDTQYF.

This clone appeared a few times. CDR3 sequence reads: CASSFLGQGDTQYF. For the CDR3, the DNA is TGTGCCAGCAGCTTCCTCGGACAGGGGGATACGCAGTATTTT. This sequence joins TRBV7-2 and TRBJ2-3; 9 nucleotides agree with TRBD1. The CDR3 extends over 14 amino acids. CDR1 is SGHTA, CDR2 FQGNSA, per germline. The V segment lost 3 bases and the J segment 6 bases; nucleotides outside the gene matches: 4.

The chain carries TRBV10-3 and TRBJ1-5; possible D gene TRBD1, 6 bases. The CDR3 loop spans 15 amino acids. V lost 4 bases to trimming and J lost 0 bases, with 10 bases between them. Germline loops: CDR1 ENHRY, CDR2 SYGVKD. CDR3 loop: CAISAGADSNQPQHF. The CDR3 DNA reads TGTGCCATCAGTGCAGGGGCTGATAGCAATCAGCCCCAGCATTTT.

The chain is built from TRBV27 and TRBJ1-4; maybe TRBD1 (5 bases). The CDR3 length is 14 residues. Deletions cut 3 bases from V and 8 bases from J, with 13 bases between. Germline V gives CDR1 MNHEY, CDR2 SMNVEV (reference sequence). This CDR3 reads CASSFGRAVEKLFF. CDR3 bases: TGTGCCAGCAGTTTCGGCAGGGCGGTAGAAAAACTGTTTTTT.

Comment on this clone: Other DNA sequences in the sample encode the same CDR3. The chain uses TRBV5-4 and TRBJ2-3; TRBD2 aligns across 7 bases. Germline values: CDR1 SGHNT, CDR2 YYREEE (reference sequence). The ends lost 0 bases at V and 2 bases at J; junction bases unmatched: 3. CDR3 size: 15 residues. CDR3 in DNA: TGTGCCAGCAGCTTGGATGGGGGGGTCACAGATACGCAGTATTTT. This translates into CASSLDGGVTDTQYF.

This chain connects TRBV7-9 to TRBJ1-2, with D uncertain. The CDR3 is made up of 11 amino acids. Germline V gene sequence: CDR1 SEHNR, CDR2 FQNEAQ (reference sequence). V dropped 5 bases and J dropped 4 bases, with 5 bases sitting between them. The CDR3 DNA is TGTGCCAGCAGCCCTAGCTATGGCTACACCTTC. Amino acids: CASSPSYGYTF.

The CDR3 DNA reads as TGTGCCAGCGGGACGGGGCAGGGGGTCACAGATACGCAGTATTTT. Translation gives CASGTGQGVTDTQYF. This sequence joins TRBV28 and TRBJ2-3, with 7 bases identical to TRBD1. Looked up from germline, CDR1 is MDHEN and CDR2 is SYDVKM. Trimming took 8 bases from V and 2 from J; bases not matched to a gene: 10. This CDR3 has 15 amino acids. The variable domain in full, completed from reference TRBV28 and TRBJ2-3, reads DVKVTQSSRYLVKRTGEKVFLECVQDMDHENMFWYRQDPGLGLRLIYFSYDVKMKEKGDIPEGYSVSREKKERFSLILESASTNQTSMYLCASGTGQGVTDTQYFGPGTRLTVL.

There are a few counts of this clone. The V call is TRBV4-1, the J call TRBJ2-7; 8 positions match TRBD1. There are 15 residues in the CDR3. V lost 1 base, J lost 5 bases, and 7 bases stayed unmatched. In germline, CDR1 is MGHRA, CDR2 YSYEKL. The CDR3 nucleotides are TGCGCCAGCAGCCAAGTGACAGGGGCTTGGGACGAGCAGTACTTC. It specifies CASSQVTGAWDEQYF.

The chain employs TRBV5-1 and TRBJ1-5; D remains unclear. CDR1 and CDR2 (germline): SGHRS, YFSETQ. The CDR3 covers 12 residues. The V end lost 0 bases, the J end lost 6 bases, and 4 bases lay between the germline ends. The CDR3 nucleotides read TGCGCCAGCAGCTTGGACGGTCAGCCCCAGCATTTT. Translating it yields CASSLDGQPQHF.

This clone was seen many times. This chain connects TRBV5-8 to TRBJ2-1; possibly TRBD2 for D (5 bases). Germline CDR1 reads SGHTS; CDR2 reads YDEGEE. Trimming removed 0 bases at V and 12 bases at J, with 13 bases between. The CDR3 runs 13 residues. The CDR3 protein is CASSLARMDSQFF. In DNA, the CDR3 is TGTGCCAGCAGCTTGGCCCGGATGGACTCGCAGTTCTTC. The variable domain in full, with the rest retrieved from reference TRBV5-8 and TRBJ2-1, is EAGVTQSPTHLIKTRGQQATLRCSPISGHTSVYWYQQALGLGLQFLLWYDEGEERNRGNFPPRFSGRQFPNYSSELNVNALELEDSALYLCASSLARMDSQFFGPGTRLTVL.

CDR3 protein: CASSRRDRGRETQYF. The CDR3 nucleotides are TGTGCCAGCAGCCGCCGGGACAGGGGGCGGGAGACCCAGTACTTC. The chain is built from TRBV5-4 and TRBJ2-5, with 12 bases that match TRBD1. With 4 bases clipped from V and 5 bases from J, the junction kept 6 bases outside the gene matches. CDR3 size: 15 residues. Per the germline V gene, CDR1 is SGHNT and CDR2 is YYREEE (reference sequence).

This chain links TRBV5-4 with TRBJ2-2; 10 nucleotides match TRBD2. The CDR3 extends over 16 amino acids. CDR1 is SGHNT and CDR2 is YYREEE in the germline V gene (reference sequence). The V segment lost 3 bases and the J segment 2 bases; nucleotides outside the gene matches: 4. The CDR3, as DNA: TGTGCCAGCAGCTCGGGACTAGCGATTAACACCGGGGAGCTGTTTTTT. It specifies CASSSGLAINTGELFF.

The V and J genes are TRBV10-3 and TRBJ2-2, with 7 positions matching TRBD1. V lost 6 bases and J lost 0; bases outside the gene matches: 10. The CDR3 is 17 residues long. The germline CDR1 and CDR2 sequences are ENHRY and SYGVKD. CDR3 loop: CAISLRQGTANTGELFF. For the CDR3, the DNA is TGTGCCATCAGCCTCAGACAGGGTACCGCGAACACCGGGGAGCTGTTTTTT.

The rearrangement joins TRBV9 to TRBJ1-2; D remains unclear. V was pared by 0 bases and J by 7 bases, with 16 bases between. Germline lookup yields CDR1 SGDLS and CDR2 YYNGEE. There are 15 residues in the CDR3. Here the CDR3 reads CASSVEVVTVGGYTF. The CDR3 DNA is TGTGCCAGCAGCGTAGAGGTCGTCACAGTGGGTGGCTACACCTTC.

The gene calls are TRBV27 and TRBJ2-3; a weak D match, TRBD2 (5 bases). The CDR3 is made up of 16 amino acids. Deletions cut 5 bases from V and 1 base from J, with 16 bases between. Germline lookup yields CDR1 MNHEY and CDR2 SMNVEV (reference sequence). CDR3 loop: CASSRNSLRGTDTQYF. Written as DNA, the CDR3 is TGTGCCAGCAGTCGAAATTCCTTGCGGGGCACAGATACGCAGTATTTT.

This clone was recorded a few times. V gene TRBV12-3 or TRBV12-4 combines with J gene TRBJ1-1, with a possible D match to TRBD1 (5 bases). The CDR3 has 13 residues. Trimming pared 5 bases from V and 7 bases from J, leaving 14 bases between. The CDR3 nucleotides are TGTGCCAGCAGTCCCGGGGGGGAAGGTGAAGCTTTCTTT. It specifies CASSPGGEGEAFF.

This rearrangement joins TRBV7-8 to TRBJ1-2, with D possibly matching TRBD1 (5 bases). Germline-derived CDR1 and CDR2 are SGHVS and FQNEAQ. V shed 1 base and J shed 4 bases, with 7 bases lying between them. The CDR3 sequence is 13 residues long. CDR3 amino acids: CASSLGTSYGYTF. The DNA for the CDR3 is TGTGCCAGCAGCTTAGGGACAAGCTATGGCTACACCTTC.

The CDR3 reads CASSPQGNTEAFF. For the CDR3, the DNA is TGTGCCAGCAGCCCACAGGGGAACACTGAAGCTTTCTTT. V gene TRBV6-5 combines with J gene TRBJ1-1; maybe TRBD1 (6 bases). The CDR3 totals 13 residues. Trimming stripped 6 bases from V and 1 base from J, with 9 bases between. Looked up from germline, CDR1 is MNHEY and CDR2 is SVGAGI.

The chain couples TRBV3-1 (or the pseudogene TRBV3-2) to TRBJ1-5; D is ambiguous. Trimming shortened V by 0 bases and J by 0 bases, and 9 bases separated the two germline ends. The CDR3 has 16 residues. Germline CDR1 reads LGHDT; CDR2 reads YNNKEL (reference sequence). Here the CDR3 reads CASSQESPYSNQPQHF. CDR3 coding DNA: TGTGCCAGCAGCCAAGAATCGCCCTATAGCAATCAGCCCCAGCATTTT.

J is TRBJ1-2 and V is TRBV5-5, with D possibly TRBD1 on 6 matching bases. There are 13 residues in the CDR3. V was shortened by 6 bases and J by 5 bases, with 14 bases between the two germline ends. The germline V gene encodes CDR1 SGHKS and CDR2 YYEKEE (reference sequence). This CDR3 is CASNLGGAYGYTF. DNA of the CDR3: TGTGCCAGCAACCTAGGGGGGGCGTATGGCTACACCTTC.

Comments on this clone: The same CDR3 arises from other DNA sequences in this sample as well. The chain has TRBV15 and TRBJ2-7; D is uncertain. V gave up 1 base and J gave up 1 base, with 8 bases separating them. The CDR3 has 14 amino acids. Looked up from germline, CDR1 is LNHNV and CDR2 is YYDKDF (reference sequence). For the CDR3, the DNA is TGTGCCACCAGCAGAGGAGGCAGTTCCTACGAGCAGTACTTC. Translation gives CATSRGGSSYEQYF.

V is TRBV5-4 and J is TRBJ1-2; possible D gene TRBD1, 6 bases. The CDR3 totals 15 residues. The germline V gene has CDR1 SGHNT and CDR2 YYREEE (reference sequence). V lost 0 bases, J lost 7 bases, and 16 bases lay in between. CDR3 residues: CASSLAMGGPGGYTF. DNA for the CDR3: TGTGCCAGCAGCTTGGCCATGGGGGGGCCTGGTGGCTACACCTTC. The variable domain in full, with the rest retrieved from reference TRBV5-4 and TRBJ1-2, is ETGVTQSPTHLIKTRGQQVTLRCSSQSGHNTVSWYQQALGQGPQFIFQYYREEENGRGNFPPRFSGLQFPNYSSELNVNALELDDSALYLCASSLAMGGPGGYTFGSGTRLTVV.

The chain has TRBV5-4 and TRBJ1-2, with TRBD1 as a possible D gene (6 bases). V lost 0 bases, J lost 8 bases, and 14 bases lay in between. There are 14 residues in the CDR3. The germline gives CDR1 SGHNT, CDR2 YYREEE (reference sequence). CDR3 nucleotides: TGTGCCAGCAGCTTGGCAGGGGAGGGTTACGGCTACACCTTC. It translates to CASSLAGEGYGYTF.

This chain connects TRBV2 to TRBJ2-2; weak D call: TRBD2 (6 bases). V was clipped by 7 bases and J by 6 bases, with 12 bases between them. The length of the CDR3 is 13 residues. Germline V lookup: CDR1 SNHLY, CDR2 FYNNEI. DNA of the CDR3: TGTGCCAGCAAGCCTAGCGTGGCCGGGGAGCTGTTTTTT. It encodes CASKPSVAGELFF.

This rearrangement joins TRBV27 to TRBJ1-3; D is perhaps TRBD1 (6 bases). Trimming removed 6 bases at V and 2 bases at J, with 17 bases between. CDR3 size: 16 residues. Per germline, CDR1 MNHEY and CDR2 SMNVEV (reference sequence). The CDR3 is CASSSFGTLAGNTIYF. In DNA form, the CDR3 reads TGTGCCAGCAGCTCCTTTGGGACATTAGCTGGAAACACCATATATTTT.

The rearrangement joins TRBV18 to TRBJ1-1; D is unresolved. Germline assignment: CDR1 KGHSH and CDR2 LQKENI. V was cut by 3 bases and J by 0 bases, with 14 bases left in between. The CDR3 is 16 residues long. The CDR3 loop is CASSPYSSQMNTEAFF. The CDR3 DNA sequence: TGTGCCAGCTCACCTTACAGCTCCCAGATGAACACTGAAGCTTTCTTT. Using reference TRBV18 and TRBJ1-1 for the parts outside the CDR3, the full variable domain is NAGVMQNPRHLVRRRGQEARLRCSPMKGHSHVYWYRQLPEEGLKFMVYLQKENIIDESGMPKERFSAEFPKEGPSILRIQQVVRGDSAAYFCASSPYSSQMNTEAFFGQGTRLTVV.

The chain recombines TRBV6-6 with TRBJ2-7; D may be TRBD2 (6 bases). V lost 0 bases, J lost 2 bases, and 11 bases lay in between. Germline V lookup: CDR1 MNHNY, CDR2 SVGAGI (reference sequence). The CDR3 contains 15 residues. CDR3 amino acids: CASSYSGEAPYEQYF. Here the CDR3 DNA reads TGTGCCAGCAGTTACTCAGGGGAGGCCCCCTACGAGCAGTACTTC.